These 9 T cell receptor beta chains originate from one sample sequenced in a study of Graves' ophthalmopathy and Graves' hyperthyroidism. As the template, RNA transcripts were used to amplify TCR beta CDR3 regions. The first round was an RT-PCR with HTBI primers, and the second round was a multiplex PCR. TCRdb reanalysed the multiplex PCR reads using MiXCR and keeps one entry per CDR3 protein. This sample has hundreds of thousands of distinct CDR3 sequences, with over 40% found just once. The material sequenced was peripheral blood. Receptors originate from an adult man with Graves' ophthalmopathy.

This chain joins TRBV14 and TRBJ1-5, with 7 bases aligning to TRBD1. This CDR3 is 17 amino acids long. The germline CDR1 and CDR2 sequences are SGHDN and FVKESK. Trimming at V came to 0 bases and at J to 7 bases, leaving 12 bases not matched to a gene. The DNA for the CDR3 is TGTGCCAGCAGCCAAGATCGGCGCTGGAGACAGGGACAGCCCCAGCATTTT. Protein: CASSQDRRWRQGQPQHF. Supplemented by reference TRBV14 and TRBJ1-5, the full variable domain reads EAGVTQFPSHSVIEKGQTVTLRCDPISGHDNLYWYRRVMGKEIKFLLHFVKESKQDESGMPNNRFLAERTGGTYSTLKVQPAELEDSGVYFCASSQDRRWRQGQPQHFGDGTRLSIL.

This clonotype was seen a handful of times. The J gene is TRBJ1-1, the V gene TRBV13, with TRBD1 matching 7 bases. The V gene's germline CDR1 is PRHDT and CDR2 FYEKMQ (reference sequence). CDR3 length: 14 amino acids. J was trimmed by 0 bases and V by 5 bases; bases with no gene match: 3. CDR3 bases: TGTGCCAGCAGCCACAGGGGTATGAACACTGAAGCTTTCTTT. This encodes CASSHRGMNTEAFF. Full variable domain (remainder filled in from reference TRBV13 and TRBJ1-1): AAGVIQSPRHLIKEKRETATLKCYPIPRHDTVYWYQQGPGQDPQFLISFYEKMQSDKGSIPDRFSAQQFSDYHSELNMSSLELGDSALYFCASSHRGMNTEAFFGQGTRLTVV.

In regard to this clonotype: Its ends do not fully match the called genes, so a read error is possible. The genes are TRBV7-3 and TRBJ2-5, with D unclear. Germline loops: CDR1 SGHTA, CDR2 FQGTGA. The CDR3 loop spans 9 amino acids. CDR3 sequence reads: CASSDTRDF. CDR3 bases: TGTGCCAGCAGCGACACCCGGGACTTC.

The genes are TRBV20-1 and TRBJ1-4, with D possibly matching TRBD1 (5 bases). The CDR3 loop spans 14 amino acids. V was pared by 5 bases and J by 7 bases, with 17 bases between. The germline V gene encodes CDR1 DFQATT and CDR2 SNEGSKA (reference sequence). This chain's CDR3 is CSALPGPGGEKLFF. As DNA, the CDR3 is TGCAGTGCTCTCCCGGGACCGGGGGGTGAAAAACTGTTTTTT.

The chain recombines TRBV27 with TRBJ2-5, with a possible D match to TRBD1 (5 bases). CDR1 and CDR2 (germline): MNHEY, SMNVEV (reference sequence). This CDR3 comprises 12 residues. Trimming removed 7 bases from V and 5 bases from J, with 11 bases in between. CDR3 DNA: TGTGCCAGCAAGAAGGCAGGGGAGACCCAGTACTTC. It translates to CASKKAGETQYF.

The CDR3 loop is CASSRRWETQYF. Here the CDR3 DNA reads TGTGCCAGCAGCCGCCGCTGGGAGACCCAGTACTTC. The gene calls are TRBV7-9 and TRBJ2-5; D not resolved. The CDR3 loop spans 12 amino acids. Trimming removed 5 bases at V and 5 bases at J, with 9 bases between. Looked up from germline, CDR1 is SEHNR and CDR2 is FQNEAQ (reference sequence).

Note on this clonotype: A much larger clone sits a single nucleotide away, making a read error possible. The rearrangement uses TRBV9 and TRBJ2-7, with 10 positions matching TRBD1. The V gene's germline CDR1 is SGDLS and CDR2 YYNGEE. CDR3 length: 15 residues. CDR3 in amino acids: CAGSPSGTGVYEQYF. CDR3 nucleotides: TGTGCCGGCAGCCCCTCCGGGACAGGGGTCTACGAGCAGTACTTC.

Remarks on this clonotype: Since a much larger clone is just one base distant, this may be a read error. The chain joins TRBV19 to TRBJ2-7; D not certain. There are 12 residues in the CDR3. Germline V lookup: CDR1 LNHDA, CDR2 SQIVND (reference sequence). V was pared by 8 bases and J by 0 bases, with 8 bases between. CDR3 in DNA: TGTGCCAGTGGACGCCACTCCTACGAGCAGTACTTC. Translated, it gives CASGRHSYEQYF.

At least ten counts were recorded for this clonotype. The CDR3 DNA sequence: TGTGCCAGCAGCTTATCCAGGCCCAACACTGAAGCTTTCTTT. Protein product: CASSLSRPNTEAFF. The chain joins TRBV7-9 to TRBJ1-1; no reliable D call. CDR3 length: 14 amino acids. Germline values: CDR1 SEHNR, CDR2 FQNEAQ (reference sequence). V was clipped by 2 bases and J by 2 bases, with 9 bases between them. The variable domain in full, completed from reference TRBV7-9 and TRBJ1-1, reads DTGVSQNPRHKITKRGQNVTFRCDPISEHNRLYWYRQTLGQGPEFLTYFQNEAQLEKSRLLSDRFSAERPKGSFSTLEIQRTEQGDSAMYLCASSLSRPNTEAFFGQGTRLTVV.